This TCR beta chain stems from a study of shared clonotypes between healthy human individuals. Study details: Donors had three CD4 naive, three CD4 memory, two CD8 naive and one CD8 memory plate apiece.

The count of this clone is one. J gave up 5 bases and V 4 bases, and 13 bases lay outside the gene matches. The germline V gene encodes CDR1 MGHRA and CDR2 YSYEKL. The CDR3 is 17 amino acids. Execution of the assay was at deep level. Data came from immunoSEQ multiplex PCR; TCRdb stores just in-frame clones and leaves some out. The table records a few million clones, more than 80% of them present only once. All donors qualified as healthy HIV-negative adults and had experienced no recent acute infections or vaccinations. The rearrangement joins TRBV4-1 to TRBJ2-5, with TRBD1 matching 10 bases. The sequencing sample was made of naive CD4+ T cells sorted from blood. Stated subset: CD45RA+ positively selected. The TCR originated in a man aged 18 to 30 in good health. The DNA of the CDR3 is TGCGCCAGCAGCCTACTATCCGGGACAGGGGCGGCGGAGACCCAGTACTTC. This gives the protein CASSLLSGTGAAETQYF.